These 32 T cell receptor beta chains were all obtained from the same sample, sequenced in a study of shared clonotypes between healthy human individuals. Sequencing used immunoSEQ multiplex PCR; TCRdb keeps in-frame clones, though not all of them. The sample consists of 550,000 to 700,000 clones, roughly 72% of them appearing once. Sequencing was done on a sample of memory CD4+ T cells sorted from blood. Subset indicated: CD45RA-negative fraction. The origin of the receptors is a woman in her 30s in good health.

The chain combines TRBV5-1 with TRBJ1-5; D is unresolved. CDR1 is SGHRS and CDR2 is YFSETQ in the germline V gene. This CDR3 contains 15 residues. V was shortened by 0 bases and J by 6 bases, with 13 bases between the two germline ends. Here the CDR3 reads CASSLEGGGAQPQHF. Here the CDR3 DNA reads TGCGCCAGCAGCTTGGAAGGAGGTGGTGCTCAGCCCCAGCATTTT.

The chain couples TRBV5-1 to TRBJ1-1; 12 bases match TRBD1. V was clipped by 4 bases and J by 5 bases; unmatched bases: 9. This CDR3 contains 16 residues. Germline V lookup: CDR1 SGHRS, CDR2 YFSETQ. CDR3 DNA: TGCGCCAGCAGCCCCATTGGGGACAGGGGGCGGACTGAAGCTTTCTTT. Amino acid sequence: CASSPIGDRGRTEAFF. Filled out from reference TRBV5-1 and TRBJ1-1, the complete variable domain reads KAGVTQTPRYLIKTRGQQVTLSCSPISGHRSVSWYQQTPGQGLQFLFEYFSETQRNKGNFPGRFSGRQFSNSRSEMNVSTLELGDSALYLCASSPIGDRGRTEAFFGQGTRLTVV.

The chain links TRBV28 to TRBJ2-7; no clear D. In germline, CDR1 is MDHEN, CDR2 SYDVKM. Trimming stripped 4 bases from V and 7 bases from J, with 8 bases between. CDR3 size: 11 residues. The CDR3: CASSSSREQYF. As DNA, the CDR3 is TGTGCCAGCAGTTCGTCCCGGGAGCAGTACTTC.

V and J are TRBV7-2 and TRBJ1-4; 8 bases agree with TRBD1. Germline CDR1 reads SGHTA; CDR2 reads FQGNSA. With V trimmed by 5 bases and J by 7 bases, 9 bases remained unmatched. The CDR3 covers 15 residues. CDR3 amino acids: CASSRKTGGSEKLFF. In DNA form, the CDR3 reads TGTGCCAGCAGCCGCAAAACAGGGGGGAGTGAAAAACTGTTTTTT.

In its sample, this clone was seen once. The rearrangement joins TRBV25-1 to TRBJ2-3; no firm D call. V lost 4 bases, J lost 6 bases, and 17 bases lay in between. CDR3 length: 15 amino acids. CDR1 and CDR2 (germline): MGHDK, SYGVNS. The CDR3 is CASSAIKTMGDTQYF. The DNA for the CDR3 is TGTGCCAGCAGTGCGATTAAAACTATGGGTGATACGCAGTATTTT. Drawing the rest from reference TRBV25-1 and TRBJ2-3, the complete variable domain is EADIYQTPRYLVIGTGKKITLECSQTMGHDKMYWYQQDPGMELHLIHYSYGVNSTEKGDLSSESTVSRIRTEHFPLTLESARPSHTSQYLCASSAIKTMGDTQYFGPGTRLTVL.

The chain has TRBV19 and TRBJ1-5; TRBD1 is a possible D gene (5 bases). This CDR3 region has 16 residues. Germline CDR1 reads LNHDA; CDR2 reads SQIVND (reference sequence). Trimming removed 0 bases from V and 4 bases from J, with 13 bases in between. CDR3 nucleotide sequence: TGTGCCAGTAGTATAGATCAGGGATTACGGAATCAGCCCCAGCATTTT. It is translated as CASSIDQGLRNQPQHF.

The J gene is TRBJ2-2, the V gene TRBV11-3; D gene uncertain. Between the trimmed V and J ends, which lost 4 bases and 0 bases, there was a span of 6 bases. The CDR3 is 14 residues long. CDR1 and CDR2 (germline): SGHNT, YENEEA. The CDR3, as DNA: TGTGCCAGCAGCTGGACGACGAACACCGGGGAGCTGTTTTTT. It encodes CASSWTTNTGELFF.

This clone showed up just once. The rearrangement uses TRBV14 and TRBJ2-5, with D possibly being TRBD1 (5 bases). The CDR3 length is 15 residues. V was cut by 4 bases and J by 5 bases, with 17 bases left in between. CDR1 and CDR2 (germline): SGHDN, FVKESK. The CDR3 here is CASSLLKGSTETQYF. Written as DNA, the CDR3 is TGTGCCAGCAGCCTCCTCAAGGGGTCCACGGAGACCCAGTACTTC.

This clone was observed at least ten times. The J gene is TRBJ1-2, the V gene TRBV19, with TRBD1 matching 8 bases. With 6 bases clipped from V and 3 bases from J, the junction kept 9 bases outside the gene matches. This CDR3 has 15 amino acids. Germline assignment: CDR1 LNHDA and CDR2 SQIVND (reference sequence). CDR3 nucleotides: TGTGCCAGTAGCACCGGACAGGGTACGCACTATGGCTACACCTTC. As protein: CASSTGQGTHYGYTF.

The V call is TRBV9, the J call TRBJ2-5; TRBD2 matches at 8 bases. Trimming cost V 0 bases and J 1 base; bases outside gene matches: 11. There are 18 residues in the CDR3. The V gene's germline CDR1 is SGDLS and CDR2 YYNGEE. The CDR3 region is CASSVGLGASGPQETQYF. CDR3 DNA: TGTGCCAGCAGCGTAGGGTTGGGGGCTAGCGGGCCCCAAGAGACCCAGTACTTC.

The genes are TRBV5-5 and TRBJ2-5, with a tentative D call TRBD2 (5 bases). Germline-derived CDR1 and CDR2 are SGHKS and YYEKEE (reference sequence). The CDR3 contains 14 residues. V lost 4 bases to trimming and J lost 5 bases, with 15 bases between them. CDR3 in DNA: TGTGCCAGCAGCCCCCTGAGGGCTCGGGAGACCCAGTACTTC. It is translated as CASSPLRARETQYF.

The chain joins TRBV19 to TRBJ2-6; D perhaps matches TRBD1 (5 bases). Germline loops: CDR1 LNHDA, CDR2 SQIVND (reference sequence). V shed 10 bases and J shed 2 bases, with 15 bases lying between them. The CDR3 runs 15 residues. CDR3 sequence: CATQSRGTGANVLTF. Written as DNA, the CDR3 is TGTGCCACCCAAAGTAGGGGTACTGGGGCCAACGTCCTGACTTTC. Filled out from reference TRBV19 and TRBJ2-6, the complete variable domain reads DGGITQSPKYLFRKEGQNVTLSCEQNLNHDAMYWYRQDPGQGLRLIYYSQIVNDFQKGDIAEGYSVSREKKESFPLTVTSAQKNPTAFYLCATQSRGTGANVLTFGAGSRLTVL.

The chain couples TRBV27 to TRBJ2-5; 7 positions match TRBD2. The CDR3 contains 14 residues. Germline V gene lookup returns CDR1 MNHEY and CDR2 SMNVEV (reference sequence). The V and J ends lost 9 bases and 4 bases, in that order; junction bases with no gene match: 11. CDR3 protein: CASSPSGEGETQYF. The DNA of the CDR3 is TGTGCCAGTTCCCCCTCGGGGGAGGGAGAGACCCAGTACTTC.

The V and J genes are TRBV7-9 and TRBJ2-6; no reliable D call. Trimming cost V 5 bases and J 2 bases, with 10 bases left between them. The CDR3 is 15 residues long. Germline V gene sequence: CDR1 SEHNR, CDR2 FQNEAQ (reference sequence). The CDR3 bases are TGTGCCAGCAGCCAGAAAAGCACTGGGGCCAACGTCCTGACTTTC. Translating it yields CASSQKSTGANVLTF.

As concerns this clone: A much larger clone lies one base from this, so it may be a read error. Other DNA sequences in the sample encode the same CDR3. This CDR3 reads CASSLSETQYF. CDR3 in DNA: TGTGCCAGCAGCTTATCGGAGACCCAGTACTTC. The rearrangement uses TRBV11-2 and TRBJ2-5; no reliable D call. V was cut by 2 bases and J by 5 bases, with 3 bases left in between. The CDR3 contains 11 residues. Per the germline V gene, CDR1 is SGHAT and CDR2 is FQNNGV.

This clone was counted many times. The CDR3 loop is CAISDPGGVTEAFF. DNA of the CDR3: TGTGCCATCAGTGACCCAGGCGGGGTTACTGAAGCTTTCTTT. This sequence joins TRBV10-3 and TRBJ1-1; D uncertain. Deletions cut 3 bases from V and 5 bases from J, with 13 bases between. CDR1 ENHRY and CDR2 SYGVKD come from the germline V gene. This CDR3 is built from 14 residues.

This rearrangement joins TRBV6-1 to TRBJ1-2; D uncertain. The germline V and J ends were trimmed by 7 bases and 0 bases, with 15 bases remaining between them. This CDR3 has 15 amino acids. Looked up from germline, CDR1 is MNHNS and CDR2 is SASEGT. The CDR3 sequence: CASKGGPISNYGYTF. CDR3 DNA sequence: TGTGCCAGCAAAGGAGGGCCGATCTCTAACTATGGCTACACCTTC.

For the CDR3, the DNA is TGTGCCAGCAGTGAAGGGGACAGGGGGCTCGAAAAACTGTTTTTT. Protein: CASSEGDRGLEKLFF. The V gene is TRBV2, the J gene TRBJ1-4; 12 bases map to TRBD1. The CDR3 has 15 amino acids. Germline CDR1 reads SNHLY; CDR2 reads FYNNEI. Trimming removed 1 base from V and 8 bases from J; junction bases left unmatched: 2.

This chain links TRBV28 with TRBJ1-5, with D uncertain. CDR3 length: 12 residues. Germline assignment: CDR1 MDHEN and CDR2 SYDVKM. Trimming left V 8 bases short and J 7 bases short, with 12 bases between. CDR3 nucleotides: TGTGCCAGCCAAGCTGGAAGGCAGCCCCAGCATTTT. This sequence encodes CASQAGRQPQHF.

This chain links TRBV27 with TRBJ1-5; tentative D call: TRBD1 (6 bases). Germline V gives CDR1 MNHEY, CDR2 SMNVEV (reference sequence). V lost 6 bases, J lost 6 bases, and 15 bases lay in between. The CDR3 consists of 14 residues. The DNA for the CDR3 is TGTGCCAGCAGCGAACCGGGGGCGGGTCAGCCCCAGCATTTT. Amino acid sequence: CASSEPGAGQPQHF.

The chain joins TRBV5-1 to TRBJ2-7; D possibly corresponds to TRBD2 (5 bases). Trimming pared 4 bases from V and 1 base from J, leaving 12 bases between. This CDR3 has 14 amino acids. Germline-derived CDR1 and CDR2 are SGHRS and YFSETQ. The CDR3 region is CASSPGGGSYEQYF. CDR3 bases: TGCGCCAGCAGCCCCGGTGGAGGTTCCTACGAGCAGTACTTC.

This chain links TRBV6-6 with TRBJ1-5; 7 bases align to TRBD1. This CDR3 is 14 amino acids long. V lost 6 bases to trimming and J lost 9 bases; unmatched junction nucleotides: 11. CDR1 MNHNY and CDR2 SVGAGI come from the germline V gene (reference sequence). CDR3 bases: TGTGCCAGCAGCCCACAGGGGCCCGAGGGGCCCCAGCATTTT. Its protein is CASSPQGPEGPQHF.

This rearrangement joins TRBV2 to TRBJ2-3, with D unclear. This CDR3 comprises 11 residues. Germline CDR1 reads SNHLY; CDR2 reads FYNNEI. V gave up 10 bases and J gave up 2 bases, with 7 bases separating them. The CDR3 sequence is CANRDTDTQYF. DNA for the CDR3: TGTGCCAACCGTGACACAGATACGCAGTATTTT.

The chain employs TRBV2 and TRBJ2-2, with D possibly matching TRBD2 (6 bases). This CDR3 contains 14 residues. V dropped 4 bases and J dropped 3 bases, with 9 bases sitting between them. In germline, CDR1 is SNHLY, CDR2 FYNNEI. The CDR3 DNA follows: TGTGCCAGCAGTGCGGACTACTACACCGGGGAGCTGTTTTTT. Amino acid sequence: CASSADYYTGELFF.

CDR3 bases: TGTGCCAGCTGGAGGGGTGATGGCTACACCTTC. Translated: CASWRGDGYTF. The chain carries TRBV28 and TRBJ1-2; possible D gene TRBD1, 5 bases. CDR3 length: 11 residues. CDR1 and CDR2 (germline): MDHEN, SYDVKM. Trimming stripped 8 bases from V and 6 bases from J, with 10 bases between.

The genes are TRBV11-2 and TRBJ1-1; no firm D call. V was clipped by 5 bases and J by 0 bases, with 7 bases between them. CDR1 is SGHAT and CDR2 is FQNNGV in the germline V gene. The CDR3 is made up of 13 amino acids. In nucleotides, the CDR3 is TGTGCCAGCAGCCCATCCGTGAACACTGAAGCTTTCTTT. Amino acids: CASSPSVNTEAFF.

This clone was picked up one time. This sequence joins TRBV19 and TRBJ2-2; a weak D match, TRBD2 (5 bases). Trimming pared 4 bases from V and 2 bases from J, leaving 14 bases between. Germline-derived CDR1 and CDR2 are LNHDA and SQIVND (reference sequence). The CDR3 is made up of 16 amino acids. The CDR3 sequence: CASSSVRSSNTGELFF. DNA of the CDR3: TGTGCCAGTAGTAGTGTAAGGTCTAGCAACACCGGGGAGCTGTTTTTT.

V is TRBV7-8 and J is TRBJ1-5; D is uncertain. The germline gives CDR1 SGHVS, CDR2 FQNEAQ. V was shortened by 1 base and J by 0 bases, with 10 bases between the two germline ends. The CDR3 has 16 amino acids. The CDR3 protein is CASSLVEGYSNQPQHF. The CDR3 DNA reads TGTGCCAGCAGCTTAGTTGAGGGTTATAGCAATCAGCCCCAGCATTTT. Full variable domain (rest looked up from reference TRBV7-8 and TRBJ1-5): GAGVSQSPRYKVAKRGQDVALRCDPISGHVSLFWYQQALGQGPEFLTYFQNEAQLDKSGLPSDRFFAERPEGSVSTLKIQRTQQEDSAVYLCASSLVEGYSNQPQHFGDGTRLSIL.

This clone was seen just once. The chain employs TRBV28 and TRBJ2-3; D possibly corresponds to TRBD2 (6 bases). Germline V gives CDR1 MDHEN, CDR2 SYDVKM. The V gene lost 4 bases and the J gene lost 6 bases, with 14 bases spanning the gap. The CDR3 loop spans 14 amino acids. Here the CDR3 reads CASSSVGGTDTQYF. In nucleotides, the CDR3 is TGTGCCAGCAGTTCCGTGGGAGGTACGGATACGCAGTATTTT.

This chain connects TRBV28 to TRBJ2-7; no clear D. The CDR3 has 14 residues. CDR1 and CDR2 from the germline V gene are MDHEN and SYDVKM. V was shortened by 1 base and J by 0 bases, with 7 bases between the two germline ends. In DNA form, the CDR3 reads TGTGCCAGCAGTTTATTGCAGGCCTCCTACGAGCAGTACTTC. Its translation: CASSLLQASYEQYF.

This clone was recorded a few times. The genes are TRBV14 and TRBJ1-3; 7 bases map to TRBD1. Trimming removed 4 bases from V and 5 bases from J; junction bases left unmatched: 5. CDR1 is SGHDN, CDR2 FVKESK, per germline. There are 14 residues in the CDR3. CDR3 residues: CASSRAGQRNTIYF. The CDR3 coding sequence is TGTGCCAGCAGCCGAGCGGGACAGCGAAACACCATATATTTT.

V and J are TRBV30 and TRBJ2-1, with D unclear. CDR1 is GTSNPN and CDR2 is SVGIG in the germline V gene (reference sequence). The germline V and J ends were trimmed by 0 bases and 8 bases, with 11 bases remaining between them. The CDR3 is 13 amino acids. The CDR3 coding sequence is TGTGCCTGGAGTGTACGGAAAGGCTATGAGCAGTTCTTC. This encodes CAWSVRKGYEQFF.